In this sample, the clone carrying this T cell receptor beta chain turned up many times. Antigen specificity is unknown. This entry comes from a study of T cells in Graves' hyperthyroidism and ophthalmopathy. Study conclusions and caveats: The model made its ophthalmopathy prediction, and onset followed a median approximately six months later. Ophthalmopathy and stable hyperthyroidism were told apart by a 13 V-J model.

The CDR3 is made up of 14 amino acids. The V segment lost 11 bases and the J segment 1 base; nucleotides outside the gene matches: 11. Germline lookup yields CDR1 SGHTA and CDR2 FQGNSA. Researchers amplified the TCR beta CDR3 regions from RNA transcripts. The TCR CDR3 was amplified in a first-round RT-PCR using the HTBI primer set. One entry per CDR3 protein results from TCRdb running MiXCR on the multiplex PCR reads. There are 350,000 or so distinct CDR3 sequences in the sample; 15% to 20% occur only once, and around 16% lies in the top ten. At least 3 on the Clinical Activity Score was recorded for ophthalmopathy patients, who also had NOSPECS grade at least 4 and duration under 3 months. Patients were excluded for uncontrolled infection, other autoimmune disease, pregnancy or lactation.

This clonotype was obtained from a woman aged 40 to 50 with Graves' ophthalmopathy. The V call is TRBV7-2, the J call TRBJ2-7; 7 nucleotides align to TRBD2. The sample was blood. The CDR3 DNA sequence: TGTGCCGTCGGGAGGCCAGGCGATTCCTACGAGCAGTACTTC. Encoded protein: CAVGRPGDSYEQYF.